Detailed here is one TCR beta chain. The antigen it recognizes is unknown. No per-base quality is available; no much larger clone lies one base away. This sample was taken from a study of identical twins (dated by TCRdb to about 2016). For the wider study: TCR alpha and beta repertoires from monozygotic twins, unrelated adults of various ages and cord blood were deep-sequenced to test whether fetal clonotypes persist. To rule out contamination, the twin experiments were replicated at different times with different library preparation protocols. Points the paper makes about the study in general: Excess twin sharing in beta out-of-frame sequences was weaker because fewer shared sequences lowered the signal-to-noise ratio. In monozygotic twins, recombination models systematically underestimated out-of-frame TCR alpha sharing, but the models matched the sharing seen between unrelated individuals. Because the same donors could not be followed over many years, the conclusions depended on cross-sectional statistical analysis. Abundant cord blood beta clonotypes carried fewer insertions; young adult naive repertoires showed a weaker similar trend, while memory repertoires showed none. Compared with coincidental sharing between unrelated individuals, out-of-frame TCR alpha sequences shared between twins had an excess of sequences with low generation probability. Zero-insertion analyses could be partly confounded by invariant T cells such as MAIT and iNKT, though diverse VJ usage argued against such confounding for most clonotypes.

The germline V gene encodes CDR1 SGDLS and CDR2 YYNGEE. Cut back by 0 bases and 4 bases, the V and J ends lie 5 bases apart. CDR3 length: 13 amino acids, cysteine to phenylalanine. Only the CDR3 region is kept as DNA, spanning 39 bases read in frame from base 1. Only healthy Caucasian donors were included. Three pairs of female monozygotic twins, all aged 18 to 29 years, were included in the twin cohort. The RNA used for TCR libraries was isolated from peripheral blood mononuclear cells. Receptor libraries were prepared by 5' RACE. Sequencing was carried out with an Illumina HiSeq 2000. Template switching introduced a universal primer binding site; the final cDNA contained a unique molecular identifier, enabling accurate counting of TCR cDNA molecules. First-strand cDNA for TCR alpha and beta chains was synthesized from specific primers in the conserved constant-segment region. To control for contamination, each cDNA library was double barcoded with a SMART-Mk sample barcode plus Illumina barcodes. TruSeq adapter sequences along with Illumina sample barcodes were introduced in two successive PCR steps. Sequencing of the TCR alpha and beta cDNA libraries was done on the Illumina HiSeq platform using custom primers. The study's own analysis went as follows. Raw reads were processed with MiGEC to extract unique molecular identifiers, and MiXCR was used to determine CDR3 positions. For each individual, recombination models were inferred using an EM algorithm with the repgenHMM and IGoR tools. The analysis of shared clonotypes was done with the tcR package in R, with sharing normalized by the product of cloneset sizes. To study raw recombination without the effects of thymic and clonal selection, out-of-frame nonproductive sequences were analyzed. Clones were called with MiXCR by TCRdb after fastp trimmed the public reads at Q25, and only in-frame beta chains were retained. Every CDR3 protein is listed once, alongside the most common genes and DNA of its rows. The V and J calls were determined by TCRdb, not by the authors. Present in this sample are roughly 630,000 distinct CDR3 sequences, 7.1% of which were seen just once. The leading ten clones occupy roughly 1.6% of the sample.

The sample also formed part of further work on yellow fever vaccine responses in identical twins. The second study reports: The T cell response to vaccination in identical twins was reported by the authors to appear partly convergent and partly personalized. The study precisely tracked vaccine-responding T cell clones in identical twins.

Material for sequencing was PBMCs. The chain was built from TRBV9 and TRBJ1-5; there is no confident call for the D gene. The source is a woman aged 18-30 years in good health. Read as DNA, the sequence is TGTGCCAGCAGCGTAGGGTGGAATCAGCCCCAGCATTTT. It codes for CASSVGWNQPQHF. Where the CDR3 stops, the reference TRBV9 and TRBJ1-5 genes take over; the full variable domain is DSGVTQTPKHLITATGQRVTLRCSPRSGDLSVYWYQQSLDQGLQFLIQYYNGEERAKGNILERFSAQQFPDLHSELNLSSLELGDSALYFCASSVGWNQPQHFGDGTRLSIL.